This TCR beta chain stems from a study of T-cell reconstitution after alpha-beta-depleted transplantation in children. Unique molecular identifiers featured in how the TCRbeta library was prepared. TCRdb reprocessed the PCR reads via MiXCR and lists one record per CDR3 protein. The profile shows over 400,000 distinct CDR3 sequences, around 12% of them singletons. This clonotype occurred a few times. The CDR3 contains 16 residues. With V trimmed by 2 bases and J by 0 bases, 5 bases remained unmatched. Germline lookup yields CDR1 SGHDN and CDR2 FVKESK. The chain employs TRBV14 and TRBJ2-3; 7 bases align to TRBD2. This receptor was taken from a human donor who donated a stem cell graft to a child with combined immunodeficiency. This specimen was PBMCs from the stem cell graft donor, taken from the stem cell graft. The CDR3 nucleotides are TGTGCCAGCAGCCAAATCGGACTAGGGAGCACAGATACGCAGTATTTT. It encodes CASSQIGLGSTDTQYF. Using reference TRBV14 and TRBJ2-3 for the parts outside the CDR3, the full variable domain is EAGVTQFPSHSVIEKGQTVTLRCDPISGHDNLYWYRRVMGKEIKFLLHFVKESKQDESGMPNNRFLAERTGGTYSTLKVQPAELEDSGVYFCASSQIGLGSTDTQYFGPGTRLTVL.